The 26 T cell receptor beta chains given below trace back to one sample, sequenced in a study of blood T cell repertoires in COVID-19. Data came from immunoSEQ multiplex PCR; TCRdb stores just in-frame clones and leaves some out. Seen here are a few hundred thousand clones, around 87% observed once, and the top ten hold approximately 1.2%. The sequenced sample consisted of PBMCs or T cells enriched from blood (not recorded which). The receptors were gathered from a man aged 25-45 years who had recovered from COVID-19.

V is TRBV29-1 and J is TRBJ2-2, with D possibly TRBD1 on 6 matching bases. Germline assignment: CDR1 SQVTM and CDR2 ANQGSEA. The CDR3 covers 14 residues. Trimming cost V 7 bases and J 2 bases, with 14 bases left between them. The CDR3 sequence is CSGSLGQNTGELFF. CDR3 bases: TGCAGCGGATCATTGGGACAAAACACCGGGGAGCTGTTTTTT.

The chain recombines TRBV5-1 with TRBJ1-2; tentative D call: TRBD1 (5 bases). The V end was cut by 0 bases, the J end by 5 bases, with 14 bases between. CDR1 is SGHRS and CDR2 is YFSETQ in the germline V gene. The CDR3 is 15 amino acids. CDR3 sequence (DNA): TGCGCCAGCAGCTTGGGCGGGGGAGTTGAATATGGCTACACCTTC. It specifies CASSLGGGVEYGYTF.

This rearrangement joins TRBV6-4 to TRBJ1-3; D possibly corresponds to TRBD1 (5 bases). The CDR3 spans 15 residues. Germline V lookup: CDR1 MRHNA, CDR2 SNTAGT. The germline V and J ends were trimmed by 2 bases and 2 bases, with 10 bases remaining between them. The CDR3 loop reads CASSDPREAGNTIYF. The DNA for the CDR3 is TGTGCCAGCAGTGACCCCAGGGAGGCTGGAAACACCATATATTTT.

The V and J genes are TRBV9 and TRBJ2-1; 9 bases fit TRBD2. CDR3 length: 15 residues. From germline, CDR1 is SGDLS and CDR2 YYNGEE. After removal of 3 bases from V and 4 bases from J, the junction contained 5 bases not matched to a gene. The CDR3 sequence is CASSDLAGSYNEQFF. In DNA, the CDR3 is TGTGCCAGCAGCGACCTAGCGGGATCGTACAATGAGCAGTTCTTC.

The J gene is TRBJ1-1, the V gene TRBV2; a possible D gene is TRBD1 (5 bases). Germline loops: CDR1 SNHLY, CDR2 FYNNEI. V was pared by 11 bases and J by 11 bases, with 21 bases between. The CDR3 runs to 12 residues. The CDR3 is CASRGGTKWAFF. The DNA for the CDR3 is TGTGCCTCCCGGGGCGGGACTAAGTGGGCTTTCTTT.

The V and J genes are TRBV20-1 and TRBJ1-5; the D gene is possibly TRBD1 (5 bases). The length of the CDR3 is 17 residues. Germline V gene sequence: CDR1 DFQATT, CDR2 SNEGSKA (reference sequence). The V and J ends lost 3 bases and 0 bases respectively, with 18 bases between them. The CDR3 bases are TGCAGTGCTAGTTCCCGAGGAGGGGCCTATAGCAATCAGCCCCAGCATTTT. Protein: CSASSRGGAYSNQPQHF.

V is TRBV7-2 and J is TRBJ1-3, with 11 nucleotides matching TRBD1. CDR3 length: 15 amino acids. CDR1 and CDR2 (germline): SGHTA, FQGNSA. With 6 bases clipped from V and 4 bases from J, the junction kept 5 bases outside the gene matches. CDR3 sequence reads: CASRIGTGGGNTIYF. CDR3 nucleotide sequence: TGTGCCAGCAGGATCGGGACAGGGGGAGGAAACACCATATATTTT.

The rearrangement links TRBV6-5 to TRBJ1-1; 7 bases line up with TRBD1. Germline V gene data show CDR1 as MNHEY and CDR2 as SVGAGI. The CDR3 loop spans 13 amino acids. V shed 3 bases and J 5 bases; nucleotides not matched to a gene: 3. This CDR3 is CASSYDRVTEAFF. CDR3 nucleotides: TGTGCCAGCAGTTATGACAGGGTGACTGAAGCTTTCTTT.

The V gene is TRBV9, the J gene TRBJ2-3; TRBD2 agrees at 8 bases. V was pared by 0 bases and J by 6 bases, with 12 bases of the junction left unmatched. Germline V gene data show CDR1 as SGDLS and CDR2 as YYNGEE. This CDR3 region has 17 residues. In DNA form, the CDR3 reads TGTGCCAGCAGCGTAGCTGGCCGAGCGGGGGCGGGGGATACGCAGTATTTT. This translates into CASSVAGRAGAGDTQYF.

V is TRBV27 and J is TRBJ2-1, with 8 bases matching TRBD1. CDR3 length equals 15 residues. Germline V CDR1 and CDR2: MNHEY, SMNVEV (reference sequence). V dropped 4 bases and J dropped 5; count of bases not matched to a gene: 7. CDR3 coding DNA: TGTGCCAGCAGTTCTCCCGGGACAGGCGACAATGAGCAGTTCTTC. This sequence encodes CASSSPGTGDNEQFF.

This clone was found a few times. This chain links TRBV5-5 with TRBJ1-1, with TRBD1 identical over 9 bases. The CDR3 runs to 14 residues. Per germline, CDR1 SGHKS and CDR2 YYEKEE (reference sequence). V lost 2 bases to trimming and J lost 6 bases; unmatched junction nucleotides: 5. DNA of the CDR3: TGTGCCAGCAGCTTTGGGACAGGGTACGCTGAAGCTTTCTTT. Translated: CASSFGTGYAEAFF.

The rearrangement links TRBV7-2 to TRBJ2-6, with D perhaps matching TRBD2 (5 bases). This CDR3 is built from 15 residues. Trimming took 7 bases from V and 2 from J, leaving 12 bases between them. Germline CDR1 SGHTA, CDR2 FQGNSA. CDR3 DNA sequence: TGTGCCAGCACCCGGACTGTTCCTGGGGCCAACGTCCTGACTTTC. This sequence encodes CASTRTVPGANVLTF.

This rearrangement joins TRBV7-9 to TRBJ1-2, with unresolved D. Trimming stripped 4 bases from V and 4 bases from J, with 4 bases between. This CDR3 spans 11 amino acids. Germline assignment: CDR1 SEHNR and CDR2 FQNEAQ (reference sequence). CDR3 protein: CASSSFYGYTF. For the CDR3, the DNA is TGTGCCAGCAGCTCCTTCTATGGCTACACCTTC.

This rearrangement joins TRBV27 to TRBJ2-2; tentative D call: TRBD1 (5 bases). The V gene's germline CDR1 is MNHEY and CDR2 SMNVEV (reference sequence). V shed 7 bases and J shed 1 base, with 10 bases lying between them. CDR3 length: 14 residues. This chain's CDR3 is CASNQGGNTGELFF. DNA of the CDR3: TGTGCCAGCAATCAGGGCGGGAACACCGGGGAGCTGTTTTTT.

The chain is built from TRBV5-1 and TRBJ1-4; D perhaps matches TRBD1 (5 bases). The CDR3 is 14 amino acids. The germline V gene encodes CDR1 SGHRS and CDR2 YFSETQ. V was pared by 0 bases and J by 4 bases, with 7 bases between. CDR3 sequence reads: CASSLEGFNEKLFF. In DNA form, the CDR3 reads TGCGCCAGCAGCTTGGAGGGGTTTAATGAAAAACTGTTTTTT.

The V gene is TRBV7-6, the J gene TRBJ1-1; the match to TRBD1 covers 9 bases. The CDR3 spans 19 residues. V dropped 0 bases and J dropped 4; count of bases not matched to a gene: 15. Looked up from germline, CDR1 is SGHVS and CDR2 is FNYEAQ. The CDR3 DNA follows: TGTGCCAGCAGCTTAGCTGATACGTTACAGGGGGCCATGGGCACTGAAGCTTTCTTT. Translated, it gives CASSLADTLQGAMGTEAFF.

The chain combines TRBV27 with TRBJ1-2; 8 bases are shared with TRBD1. The CDR3 contains 13 residues. Germline V gene sequence: CDR1 MNHEY, CDR2 SMNVEV (reference sequence). Unmatched junction bases numbered 3, after V lost 5 bases and J lost 4 bases. This CDR3 reads CASSVTGGYGYTF. The CDR3 DNA is TGTGCCAGCAGTGTTACAGGGGGCTATGGCTACACCTTC.

The V and J genes are TRBV4-2 and TRBJ1-1, with unresolved D. The germline V and J ends were trimmed by 4 bases and 1 base, with 10 bases remaining between them. The germline CDR1 and CDR2 sequences are LGHNA and YNFKEQ. There are 14 residues in the CDR3. CDR3 sequence: CASSPLAENTEAFF. The DNA of the CDR3 is TGTGCCAGCAGCCCCCTGGCTGAGAACACTGAAGCTTTCTTT.

The chain uses TRBV18 and TRBJ1-2; D unclear. Germline V lookup: CDR1 KGHSH, CDR2 LQKENI. The CDR3 has 13 amino acids. V was shortened by 3 bases and J by 7 bases, with 12 bases between the two germline ends. The chain's CDR3 is CASSPPGRSGYTF. The CDR3 DNA is TGTGCCAGCTCACCCCCCGGTAGGAGTGGCTACACCTTC.

The V call is TRBV7-2, the J call TRBJ1-4, with D hard to call. The CDR3 totals 15 residues. Trimming removed 2 bases at V and 0 bases at J, with 7 bases between. The germline V gene encodes CDR1 SGHTA and CDR2 FQGNSA. CDR3 nucleotide sequence: TGTGCCAGCAGCTTACTTGCGACAACTAATGAAAAACTGTTTTTT. It translates to CASSLLATTNEKLFF.

The chain combines TRBV14 with TRBJ1-2, with TRBD1 identical over 12 bases. Germline CDR1 is SGHDN and CDR2 is FVKESK. The CDR3 totals 15 residues. The V gene end was trimmed by 4 bases and the J gene end by 4 bases; junction bases not matched to a gene: 4. The CDR3 spells CASSRPGQGAYGYTF. The CDR3 DNA is TGTGCCAGCAGCCGTCCGGGACAGGGGGCCTATGGCTACACCTTC.

J is TRBJ1-3 and V is TRBV29-1; D not certain. CDR3 size: 13 residues. Germline assignment: CDR1 SQVTM and CDR2 ANQGSEA. The ends were cut back, 8 bases at V and 0 bases at J, with 11 bases in the middle. The CDR3 here is CSSCPGSGNTIYF. Written as DNA, the CDR3 is TGCAGCTCTTGTCCGGGCTCTGGAAACACCATATATTTT.

The chain links TRBV19 to TRBJ1-1, with a possible D match to TRBD1 (5 bases). Looked up from germline, CDR1 is LNHDA and CDR2 is SQIVND (reference sequence). The CDR3 runs to 16 residues. Trimming pared 4 bases from V and 1 base from J, leaving 16 bases between. DNA of the CDR3: TGTGCCAGTAGTAGGCCCGGGGGGGTGAGGAACACTGAAGCTTTCTTT. Amino acid sequence: CASSRPGGVRNTEAFF.

This chain connects TRBV12-3 or TRBV12-4 to TRBJ1-2, with TRBD1 matching over 7 bases. This CDR3 is 13 amino acids long. Trimming at V came to 7 bases and at J to 3 bases, leaving 5 bases not matched to a gene. The CDR3 region has the DNA TGTGCCAGCACCCGACAGGGCCACTATGGCTACACCTTC. Residues: CASTRQGHYGYTF.

This chain links TRBV19 with TRBJ2-5; no definite D call. V lost 5 bases and J lost 5, with 12 bases in between. The CDR3 runs 13 residues. Germline V gene lookup returns CDR1 LNHDA and CDR2 SQIVND (reference sequence). The CDR3 protein is CASSFKEQETQYF. In nucleotides, the CDR3 is TGTGCCAGTAGTTTCAAGGAGCAGGAGACCCAGTACTTC.

This clone was seen a single time. In DNA form, the CDR3 reads TGCGCCAGCAGCCGTGGGACAGGGCTCGAGCAGTACTTC. Translated: CASSRGTGLEQYF. This chain connects TRBV5-1 to TRBJ2-7, with TRBD1 matching over 9 bases. CDR3 length: 13 amino acids. The trim removed 4 bases at V and 6 bases at J, leaving 5 bases unmatched. Looked up from germline, CDR1 is SGHRS and CDR2 is YFSETQ.